The 2 T cell receptor beta chains below all came from one sample that was sequenced in a study of cytomegalovirus exposure and HLA in healthy donors. PCR primers comprised 60 Vbeta and 13 Jbeta primers. The table came from immunoSEQ multiplex PCR; TCRdb's copy has only in-frame clones and leaves some out. The sample carries some 51,000 clones, 65% to 80% recorded once. Source material: PBMCs. The receptor set was obtained from a man aged 40-49 years in good health and CMV-seropositive.

The gene calls are TRBV5-1 and TRBJ1-2, with TRBD1 identical over 7 bases. Unmatched junction bases numbered 4, after V lost 4 bases and J lost 4 bases. Germline CDR1 and CDR2: SGHRS and YFSETQ. The CDR3 spans 13 residues. The CDR3 DNA sequence: TGCGCCAGCAGCGGGGGACAGCCCTATGGCTACACCTTC. This encodes CASSGGQPYGYTF.

The chain employs TRBV29-1 and TRBJ2-3; no reliable D call. CDR1 is SQVTM and CDR2 is ANQGSEA in the germline V gene. The CDR3 has 13 amino acids. Deletions cut 3 bases from V and 6 bases from J, with 13 bases between. Written as DNA, the CDR3 is TGCAGCGTTGATGGCCAGGATCCCGATACGCAGTATTTT. Protein sequence: CSVDGQDPDTQYF.